The rows below give T cell receptor beta chains drawn from one sample of a study of shared clonotypes between healthy human individuals. Generated by immunoSEQ multiplex PCR, the TCRdb table keeps only in-frame clones and is missing some. The sample gives millions of clones, just over 90% of which show up once; roughly 0.13% is in the top ten. Sequencing was performed on naive CD4+ T cells sorted from blood. The receptors stem from a man in his late teens or twenties in good health. The CDR3 runs from the conserved cysteine through the conserved F or W. D genes are given only for firm matches. The size entry is marked missing in some rows and otherwise reads once, few, many or a size class.

CDR3 DNA: TGCAGCGAAATGACAGAGGGAAAACTGTTTTTT
CDR3 protein: CSEMTEGKLFF
D gene: .
V gene: TRBV29-1
clone size: .
J gene: TRBJ1-4

CDR3 DNA: TGTGCCAGCAGCCAGGGAGGGGATAATTCACCCCTCCACTTT
CDR3 protein: CASSQGGDNSPLHF
D gene: .
V gene: TRBV9
clone size: .
J gene: TRBJ1-6

CDR3 DNA: TGTGCCAGCAGTCAGGACAGAGTGAACACTGAAGCTTTCTTT
CDR3 protein: CASSQDRVNTEAFF
D gene: .
V gene: TRBV28
clone size: .
J gene: TRBJ1-1

CDR3 DNA: TGTGCCAGCTCCACTAGCGGGAGGGGCGTCCAAGAGACCCAGTACTTC
CDR3 protein: CASSTSGRGVQETQYF
D gene: TRBD2
V gene: TRBV7-9
clone size: .
J gene: TRBJ2-5

CDR3 DNA: TGTGCCAGCAGCTTAGGAAATGAGGGTCTGAGAGCTTTCTTT
CDR3 protein: CASSLGNEGLRAFF
D gene: .
V gene: TRBV7-9
clone size: .
J gene: TRBJ1-1

CDR3 DNA: TGTGCCAGCAGCTTAGGCCAGACTAATGAGCAGTTCTTC
CDR3 protein: CASSLGQTNEQFF
D gene: .
V gene: TRBV7-6
clone size: once
J gene: TRBJ2-1

CDR3 DNA: TGCGCCAGCAGCTTCTTTCCTGACACTGAAGCTTTCTTT
CDR3 protein: CASSFFPDTEAFF
D gene: .
V gene: TRBV5-1
clone size: .
J gene: TRBJ1-1

CDR3 DNA: TGTGCCAGCAGTGAACTAGGGGGTCACTACAATGAGCAGTTCTTC
CDR3 protein: CASSELGGHYNEQFF
D gene: .
V gene: TRBV6-1
clone size: .
J gene: TRBJ2-1

CDR3 DNA: TGTGCCAGCAGCGCCGACCCGACAAGGCCCTATGGCTACACCTTC
CDR3 protein: CASSADPTRPYGYTF
D gene: .
V gene: TRBV9
clone size: .
J gene: TRBJ1-2

CDR3 DNA: TGTGCCAGCAGCGCTGTCCCTCAGGGATCTAGGACTGAAGCTTTCTTT
CDR3 protein: CASSAVPQGSRTEAFF
D gene: .
V gene: TRBV2
clone size: .
J gene: TRBJ1-1

CDR3 DNA: TGCGCCAGCAGTAGATGGGACAGCGCAGATACGCAGTATTTT
CDR3 protein: CASSRWDSADTQYF
D gene: TRBD1
V gene: TRBV10-2
clone size: .
J gene: TRBJ2-3

CDR3 DNA: TGTGCCTGGAGGGTGACAGCCCTCCACGAGCAGTACTTC
CDR3 protein: CAWRVTALHEQYF
D gene: .
V gene: TRBV30
clone size: .
J gene: TRBJ2-7

CDR3 DNA: TGTGCCAGCAGGGGCCGTGGGCAGGACGCCTACAATGAGCAGTTCTTC
CDR3 protein: CASRGRGQDAYNEQFF
D gene: .
V gene: TRBV28
clone size: .
J gene: TRBJ2-1

CDR3 DNA: TGTGCCAGCAGCTTAGACCGGGGCGGCGATACGCAGTATTTT
CDR3 protein: CASSLDRGGDTQYF
D gene: .
V gene: TRBV7-9
clone size: .
J gene: TRBJ2-3

CDR3 DNA: TGTGCCAGCAGCGTAGGACCAGCGGGAGAGACCCAGTACTTC
CDR3 protein: CASSVGPAGETQYF
D gene: .
V gene: TRBV9
clone size: .
J gene: TRBJ2-5

CDR3 DNA: TGCGCCAGCAGCCCACTAGGCAGGGCTTCCTACGAGCAGTACTTC
CDR3 protein: CASSPLGRASYEQYF
D gene: .
V gene: TRBV4-1
clone size: .
J gene: TRBJ2-7

CDR3 DNA: TGTGCCACCAGCAGAGAAACAGGTTTCTTCGGAAACACCATATATTTT
CDR3 protein: CATSRETGFFGNTIYF
D gene: .
V gene: TRBV15
clone size: .
J gene: TRBJ1-3

CDR3 DNA: TGTGCCAGCAGTGCCAGCACGCTTGGAAACACCATATATTTT
CDR3 protein: CASSASTLGNTIYF
D gene: .
V gene: TRBV6-6
clone size: .
J gene: TRBJ1-3

CDR3 DNA: TGTGCCAGCAGCTTAGCGAACGCGGGAGCAGTAGGAAATGAGCAGTTCTTC
CDR3 protein: CASSLANAGAVGNEQFF
D gene: TRBD2
V gene: TRBV11-2
clone size: .
J gene: TRBJ2-1

CDR3 DNA: TGTGCCAGCTCACCTATCGTTGGGACAGGGTCCCTCTCTGGAAACACCATATATTTT
CDR3 protein: CASSPIVGTGSLSGNTIYF
D gene: TRBD1
V gene: TRBV18
clone size: .
J gene: TRBJ1-3